The clone carrying this T cell receptor (beta chain) was counted ten times or more. Before thyroid surgery, none of the patients had received any treatment. This record belongs to a study of metastatic and nonmetastatic thyroid tumors. TCRdb re-clonotyped the PCR reads through MiXCR. The sample yields about 59,000 clones, more than 25% seen once. V gave up 0 bases and J gave up 4 bases, with 9 bases separating them. The CDR3 contains 13 residues. CDR1 and CDR2 (germline): GTSNPN, SVGIG (reference sequence). Source material: blood. This clonotype was sampled from a female donor with papillary thyroid cancer or a benign thyroid nodule (not recorded which). Some clones in this sample may be carry-over from other donors' samples. The genes are TRBV30 and TRBJ1-1; a weak D match, TRBD1 (5 bases). CDR3 protein: CAWSVATVTEAFF. The CDR3 nucleotides read TGTGCCTGGAGTGTTGCGACAGTCACTGAAGCTTTCTTT. Full variable domain (outside the CDR3, taken from reference TRBV30 and TRBJ1-1): SQTIHQWPATLVQPVGSPLSLECTVEGTSNPNLYWYRQAAGRGLQLLFYSVGIGQISSEVPQNLSASRPQDRQFILSSKKLLLSDSGFYLCAWSVATVTEAFFGQGTRLTVV.